This T cell receptor (delta chain) was captured by sequencing in a study of Vδ1+ human thymocytes. Study-wide results and caveats: Approximately 20% of thymic delta-chain sequences were Vdelta2, with few Vdelta3, unlike blood Vdelta1+ controls. Unexpected Vdelta2 sequences could cause misinterpretation of bulk repertoire data. In the thymus, TRG and TRD repertoires looked highly polyclonal with Gaussian CDR3 lengths.

After alphabeta T cell depletion, CD3+ Vdelta1+ Vdelta2- thymocytes were sorted. Between roughly 98% and 99.6% of sorted thymocytes were Vdelta1+. The template was reverse-transcribed extracted RNA. CDR3 amplicons came from multiplex PCR with pooled V-gene forward and constant-region reverse primers. TCRdb reprocessed the multiplex PCR reads using CATT. The table lists roughly 76,000 delta-chain clones, approximately 30% of them singletons. This clone was counted only a few times. Its specificity is not known. This sample includes further DNA sequences coding for the same CDR3. J lost 3 bases, V lost 4 bases, and 25 bases had no gene match. CDR1 and CDR2 (germline): TSWWSYY, QGS. This CDR3 has 22 residues.

This receptor was taken from a boy under two years old who had congenital heart surgery. V and J are TRDV1 and TRDJ1, with TRDD3 identical over 11 bases. The specimen was Vdelta1+ gamma-delta thymocytes from the thymus. Described subset: FACS-sorted CD3+ TCRalphabeta- TCRVdelta1+ TCRVdelta2- thymocytes. In DNA form, the CDR3 reads TGTGCTCTTGGGGGTATACATCCTACCGTGGGGGATACGGCGGAATTGCCCGATAAACTCATCTTT. Its translation: CALGGIHPTVGDTAELPDKLIF.